Presented here are 20 T cell receptor beta chains from one specimen sequenced in a study of blood T cell repertoires in COVID-19. Here immunoSEQ multiplex PCR was the method, and the copy in TCRdb shows in-frame clones only, minus some. Of 350,000 to 500,000 clones in the sample, around 90% were seen once. The sample comprised peripheral blood. These receptors were taken from a man aged 18-30 years with COVID-19, enrolled during active disease.

The chain employs TRBV29-1 and TRBJ1-2, with D possibly being TRBD1 (6 bases). The V gene lost 4 bases and the J gene lost 7 bases, with 13 bases spanning the gap. Germline CDR1 is SQVTM and CDR2 is ANQGSEA. The CDR3 totals 12 residues. The CDR3 spells CSVADRRGGYTF. The DNA for the CDR3 is TGCAGCGTTGCTGACAGGCGCGGTGGCTACACCTTC.

The chain links TRBV7-9 to TRBJ2-3, with 9 positions matching TRBD2. V lost 5 bases and J lost 0; bases outside the gene matches: 6. The germline CDR1 and CDR2 sequences are SEHNR and FQNEAQ (reference sequence). The CDR3 covers 16 residues. The CDR3 spells CASSPRTSESTDTQYF. CDR3 nucleotides: TGTGCCAGCAGCCCCCGGACTAGCGAAAGCACAGATACGCAGTATTTT.

CDR3 loop: CASSYSDGRAYEQYF. The CDR3, as DNA: TGTGCCAGCAGTTACTCGGACGGGAGGGCCTACGAGCAGTACTTC. The chain carries TRBV6-2 or TRBV6-3 and TRBJ2-7; 8 nucleotides match TRBD2. Per germline, CDR1 MNHEY and CDR2 SVGEGT. After removal of 0 bases from V and 2 bases from J, the junction contained 3 bases not matched to a gene. The CDR3 is 15 residues long.

This clone showed up just once. V gene TRBV6-6 combines with J gene TRBJ2-7; the match to TRBD1 covers 8 bases. CDR3 size: 13 residues. J lost 6 bases, V lost 4 bases, and 5 bases had no gene match. CDR1 and CDR2 from the germline V gene are MNHNY and SVGAGI (reference sequence). The CDR3 region is CASSSGTGSEQYF. The DNA for the CDR3 is TGTGCCAGCAGTTCCGGGACAGGATCCGAGCAGTACTTC.

CDR3 sequence (DNA): TGCGCCAGCAGTCCCAGGGCGCGAGACACCGGGGAGCTGTTTTTT. Translated, it gives CASSPRARDTGELFF. The rearrangement links TRBV23-1 to TRBJ2-2, with a weak D call TRBD1 (5 bases). TRBV23-1 is an ORF for which the function is uncertain. V gave up 4 bases and J gave up 3 bases, with 12 bases separating them. This CDR3 is 15 amino acids long.

The chain uses TRBV5-1 and TRBJ2-7, with D possibly TRBD1 on 6 matching bases. The CDR3 covers 15 residues. Trimming shortened V by 4 bases and J by 2 bases, and 16 bases separated the two germline ends. The germline V gene encodes CDR1 SGHRS and CDR2 YFSETQ. In nucleotides, the CDR3 is TGCGCCAGCAGCCTCCGGGACACCCTTGCCTACGAGCAGTACTTC. This gives the protein CASSLRDTLAYEQYF.

The gene calls are TRBV4-1 and TRBJ1-5; D is uncertain. V shed 0 bases and J shed 4 bases, with 7 bases lying between them. CDR3 length equals 14 residues. Germline assignment: CDR1 MGHRA and CDR2 YSYEKL. The CDR3: CASSQEPRNQPQHF. The DNA for the CDR3 is TGCGCCAGCAGCCAAGAGCCCAGGAATCAGCCCCAGCATTTT.

The rearrangement joins TRBV6-7 to TRBJ1-1, with D maybe TRBD1 (6 bases). TRBV6-7 is identified as an open reading frame with a role that is uncertain. Deletions cut 11 bases from V and 0 bases from J, with 16 bases between. CDR3 length: 14 amino acids. This chain's CDR3 is CAAPAGDMNTEAFF. CDR3 in DNA: TGTGCCGCTCCGGCAGGGGACATGAACACTGAAGCTTTCTTT.

V usage is TRBV6-5 and J usage is TRBJ2-7, with 7 nucleotides matching TRBD2. Unmatched junction bases numbered 4, after V lost 4 bases and J lost 1 base. Per germline, CDR1 MNHEY and CDR2 SVGAGI. This CDR3 region has 14 residues. The CDR3 sequence: CASSSRGGSYEQYF. CDR3 DNA sequence: TGTGCCAGCAGTTCACGCGGGGGATCCTACGAGCAGTACTTC.

This rearrangement joins TRBV24-1 to TRBJ2-5, with D unclear. V lost 5 bases, J lost 5 bases, and 11 bases lay in between. This CDR3 is built from 13 residues. CDR1 is KGHDR and CDR2 is SFDVKD in the germline V gene. The CDR3 DNA reads TGTGCCACCAGTGGAACTCCGTCCGAGACCCAGTACTTC. It encodes CATSGTPSETQYF.

In this sample, this clone turned up once. The rearrangement joins TRBV7-2 to TRBJ2-7; 7 bases fit TRBD2. This CDR3 is built from 15 residues. Per the germline V gene, CDR1 is SGHTA and CDR2 is FQGNSA. The trim removed 4 bases at V and 0 bases at J, leaving 6 bases unmatched. The CDR3 here is CASSSSGTSSYEQYF. The CDR3 DNA reads TGTGCCAGCAGCTCGAGCGGGACGAGCTCCTACGAGCAGTACTTC.

This chain joins TRBV7-9 and TRBJ1-3, with 7 bases fitting TRBD1. V shed 5 bases and J 1 base; nucleotides not matched to a gene: 11. The CDR3 runs 17 residues. Germline loops: CDR1 SEHNR, CDR2 FQNEAQ (reference sequence). The CDR3 DNA reads as TGTGCCAGCAGCCGCACAGGGACAGTCAAGTCTGGAAACACCATATATTTT. Translated: CASSRTGTVKSGNTIYF.

V gene TRBV5-1 combines with J gene TRBJ2-1; TRBD1 agrees at 10 bases. Per the germline V gene, CDR1 is SGHRS and CDR2 is YFSETQ. V was pared by 4 bases and J by 5 bases, with 12 bases of the junction left unmatched. The CDR3 consists of 17 residues. For the CDR3, the DNA is TGCGCCAGCAGCCTTCCGGCGGGACAGGGGCTTCACAATGAGCAGTTCTTC. Protein: CASSLPAGQGLHNEQFF.

The rearrangement uses TRBV28 and TRBJ2-1; D is uncertain. CDR3 length equals 11 residues. Per the germline V gene, CDR1 is MDHEN and CDR2 is SYDVKM. The V gene lost 3 bases and the J gene lost 8 bases, with 5 bases spanning the gap. The CDR3 here is CASSFEDEQFF. CDR3 DNA sequence: TGTGCCAGCAGTTTTGAGGATGAGCAGTTCTTC.

CDR3 loop: CASSPLRDRHYGYTF. The CDR3 DNA reads as TGTGCCAGCTCACCACTCCGGGACAGGCACTATGGCTACACCTTC. The chain has TRBV18 and TRBJ1-2, with 8 nucleotides matching TRBD1. V shed 1 base, J shed 3 bases, and the junction held 4 bases outside the gene matches. Germline CDR1 KGHSH, CDR2 LQKENI. The CDR3 covers 15 residues.

V gene TRBV3-1 (or the pseudogene TRBV3-2) combines with J gene TRBJ1-2; weak D call: TRBD1 (5 bases). The V gene's germline CDR1 is LGHDT and CDR2 YNNKEL (reference sequence). The CDR3 runs 14 residues. The germline V and J ends were trimmed by 2 bases and 4 bases, with 11 bases remaining between them. CDR3 protein: CASSQPQGSYGYTF. The CDR3 bases are TGTGCCAGCAGCCAACCTCAGGGATCCTATGGCTACACCTTC.

This clone was recorded once. V gene TRBV2 combines with J gene TRBJ2-1; TRBD2 agrees at 7 bases. CDR1 and CDR2 from the germline V gene are SNHLY and FYNNEI. The length of the CDR3 is 15 residues. V was clipped by 6 bases and J by 6 bases; unmatched bases: 11. The chain's CDR3 is CASSASSGASNEQFF. The CDR3 DNA follows: TGTGCCAGCAGCGCGTCTAGCGGAGCCTCCAATGAGCAGTTCTTC.

A few counts support this clone. The chain links TRBV9 to TRBJ2-7, with D maybe TRBD1 (5 bases). The germline V gene encodes CDR1 SGDLS and CDR2 YYNGEE. CDR3 length: 12 residues. Trimming stripped 5 bases from V and 4 bases from J, with 10 bases between. The CDR3 protein is CASSPGNYEQYF. The CDR3 coding sequence is TGTGCCAGCAGTCCAGGGAATTACGAGCAGTACTTC.

This clone was seen just once. The chain employs TRBV18 and TRBJ2-3, with 14 bases matching TRBD2. V lost 3 bases and J lost 0; bases outside the gene matches: 2. The CDR3 covers 17 residues. Per the germline V gene, CDR1 is KGHSH and CDR2 is LQKENI. Here the CDR3 reads CASSPGLAGGSTDTQYF. CDR3 bases: TGTGCCAGCTCACCTGGACTAGCGGGAGGTAGCACAGATACGCAGTATTTT. The full variable domain, its missing parts supplied by reference TRBV18 and TRBJ2-3, is NAGVMQNPRHLVRRRGQEARLRCSPMKGHSHVYWYRQLPEEGLKFMVYLQKENIIDESGMPKERFSAEFPKEGPSILRIQQVVRGDSAAYFCASSPGLAGGSTDTQYFGPGTRLTVL.

V usage is TRBV5-1 and J usage is TRBJ2-6, with D hard to call. Germline assignment: CDR1 SGHRS and CDR2 YFSETQ. Trimming removed 0 bases at V and 0 bases at J, with 10 bases between. The length of the CDR3 is 17 residues. The CDR3: CASSLGGTNSGANVLTF. CDR3 DNA sequence: TGCGCCAGCAGCTTGGGCGGAACCAACTCTGGGGCCAACGTCCTGACTTTC.